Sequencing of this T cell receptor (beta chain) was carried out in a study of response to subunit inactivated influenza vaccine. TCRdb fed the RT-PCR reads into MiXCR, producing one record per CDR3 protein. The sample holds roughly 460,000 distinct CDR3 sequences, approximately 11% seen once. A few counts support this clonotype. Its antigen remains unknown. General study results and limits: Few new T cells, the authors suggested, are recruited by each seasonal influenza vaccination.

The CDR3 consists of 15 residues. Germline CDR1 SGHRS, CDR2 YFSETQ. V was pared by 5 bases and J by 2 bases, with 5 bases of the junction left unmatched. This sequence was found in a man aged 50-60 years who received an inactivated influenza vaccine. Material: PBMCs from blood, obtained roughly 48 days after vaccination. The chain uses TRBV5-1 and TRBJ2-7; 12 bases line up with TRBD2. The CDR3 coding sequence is TGCGCCAGCAGACGACTAGCGGGGGAAACCTACGAGCAGTACTTC. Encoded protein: CASRRLAGETYEQYF.